The 8 T cell receptor beta chains listed next were all sequenced from one sample in a study of identical twins (dated by TCRdb to 2016 to 2017). Library creation used 5' RACE. Sequencing relied on an Illumina HiSeq 2000. TCRdb cleaned the public reads at Q25 with fastp, built clones with MiXCR and kept in-frame beta chains. All rows with the same CDR3 protein become a single entry with the most common DNA and genes. In this sample the table shows a few hundred thousand distinct CDR3 sequences, 6.5% to 9.5% of which occur a single time. Together, the top ten hold less than 4% of the sample. In addition, the sample was reused for a study of yellow fever vaccine responses in identical twins.

Material for sequencing was CD8+ T cells sorted from blood. The receptors come from a young woman in good health.

This clonotype was observed many times. This rearrangement joins TRBV12-3 or TRBV12-4 to TRBJ2-3; 8 positions match TRBD1. Trimming took 6 bases from V and 5 from J; bases not matched to a gene: 10. The CDR3 length is 15 residues. The CDR3 coding sequence is TGTGCCAGCAGGGGCCGACAGGGGATAGTAGATACGCAGTATTTT. It translates to CASRGRQGIVDTQYF.

This clonotype was counted a few times. The chain couples TRBV27 to TRBJ2-6; D is perhaps TRBD1 or TRBD2 (5 bases each). The CDR3 contains 20 residues. V was shortened by 6 bases and J by 0 bases, with 24 bases between the two germline ends. The germline CDR1 and CDR2 sequences are MNHEY and SMNVEV (reference sequence). CDR3 protein: CASSTYLMGDGISGANVLTF. CDR3 sequence (DNA): TGTGCCAGCAGCACCTACCTGATGGGGGACGGAATCTCTGGGGCCAACGTCCTGACTTTC.

The rearrangement uses TRBV13 and TRBJ2-1; the D is unclear. The V gene's germline CDR1 is PRHDT and CDR2 FYEKMQ (reference sequence). V lost 0 bases, J lost 9 bases, and 6 bases lay in between. The CDR3 loop spans 12 amino acids. The CDR3 spells CASSLGGIEQFF. CDR3 bases: TGTGCCAGCAGCTTAGGGGGTATTGAGCAGTTCTTC.

V is TRBV13 and J is TRBJ2-3, with D possibly being TRBD2 (6 bases). The CDR3 is 14 residues long. Germline CDR1 is PRHDT and CDR2 is FYEKMQ (reference sequence). Trimming removed 5 bases from V and 4 bases from J, with 13 bases in between. CDR3 region: CASSTRDSADTQYF. The CDR3 DNA sequence: TGTGCCAGCAGCACCCGGGACTCTGCAGATACGCAGTATTTT. Filled out from reference TRBV13 and TRBJ2-3, the complete variable domain reads AAGVIQSPRHLIKEKRETATLKCYPIPRHDTVYWYQQGPGQDPQFLISFYEKMQSDKGSIPDRFSAQQFSDYHSELNMSSLELGDSALYFCASSTRDSADTQYFGPGTRLTVL.

The CDR3 nucleotides read TGTGCCAGCAGCTTGAGATGGGCAGGGACCTACGAGCAGTACTTC. The encoded protein is CASSLRWAGTYEQYF. The rearrangement uses TRBV5-5 and TRBJ2-7, with D tentatively TRBD1 (5 bases). V lost 1 base to trimming and J lost 2 bases, with 13 bases between them. The CDR3 covers 15 residues. Germline CDR1 reads SGHKS; CDR2 reads YYEKEE (reference sequence).

Only a few counts were recorded for this clonotype. V gene TRBV6-2 or TRBV6-3 combines with J gene TRBJ2-1; TRBD1 or TRBD2 may be the D gene (5 bases each). The CDR3 contains 16 residues. V was trimmed by 1 base and J by 5 bases, leaving 15 bases between them. Germline V lookup: CDR1 MNHEY, CDR2 SVGEGT. DNA for the CDR3: TGTGCCAGCAGTTACTGGGACCAGGTGGCTGACAATGAGCAGTTCTTC. Translating it yields CASSYWDQVADNEQFF.

The rearrangement joins TRBV6-1 to TRBJ1-2, with D unresolved. The CDR3 runs to 13 residues. The germline V gene encodes CDR1 MNHNS and CDR2 SASEGT. The germline V and J ends were trimmed by 6 bases and 2 bases, with 10 bases remaining between them. The CDR3 region has the DNA TGTGCCAGCAGCGCCACCGAGAACTATGGCTACACCTTC. Residues: CASSATENYGYTF.

This chain connects TRBV11-2 to TRBJ2-7; 9 bases map to TRBD1. V shed 2 bases and J 3 bases; nucleotides not matched to a gene: 8. The CDR3 contains 16 residues. Germline V gene lookup returns CDR1 SGHAT and CDR2 FQNNGV. CDR3 nucleotide sequence: TGTGCCAGCAGCTTACATAGCACGGACAGGGGCTACGAGCAGTACTTC. Translated, it gives CASSLHSTDRGYEQYF.